What follows are 24 T cell receptor beta chains derived from one specimen sequenced in a study of cytomegalovirus exposure and HLA in healthy donors. The PCR contained 60 Vbeta and 13 Jbeta primers. Clones were read by immunoSEQ multiplex PCR, and TCRdb kept only the in-frame ones, dropping some. The data contain about 130,000 clones, about 80% of them seen just once; the ten biggest clones take up 5% to 5.5%. Sequencing input: PBMCs. These receptors all come from a young man in good health and CMV-seronegative.

J is TRBJ1-5 and V is TRBV27; TRBD1 is a possible D gene (6 bases). The CDR3 has 14 amino acids. V was shortened by 6 bases and J by 6 bases, with 15 bases between the two germline ends. Germline V gene sequence: CDR1 MNHEY, CDR2 SMNVEV (reference sequence). CDR3: CASREGVGGQPQHF. DNA of the CDR3: TGTGCCAGCAGGGAAGGGGTAGGGGGTCAGCCCCAGCATTTT.

The rearrangement joins TRBV30 to TRBJ2-2; maybe TRBD2 (5 bases). Between the trimmed V and J ends, which lost 0 bases and 4 bases, there was a span of 15 bases. The germline gives CDR1 GTSNPN, CDR2 SVGIG (reference sequence). The CDR3 contains 16 residues. The CDR3 sequence: CAWSVLSSSGTGELFF. The CDR3 DNA reads TGTGCCTGGAGTGTACTCTCTAGCAGTGGCACCGGGGAGCTGTTTTTT.

This clone was seen a few times. The chain uses TRBV7-2 and TRBJ2-7, with 8 bases that match TRBD1. CDR1 and CDR2 from the germline V gene are SGHTA and FQGNSA. The J segment lost 4 bases and the V segment lost 5 bases, leaving 4 bases of the junction unmatched. This CDR3 is 13 amino acids long. CDR3 protein: CASSARTGYEQYF. The CDR3 DNA reads as TGTGCCAGCAGCGCACGGACAGGGTACGAGCAGTACTTC.

The V call is TRBV7-2, the J call TRBJ2-7; 9 bases fit TRBD2. The germline CDR1 and CDR2 sequences are SGHTA and FQGNSA. The CDR3 extends over 14 amino acids. Trimming took 2 bases from V and 11 from J; bases not matched to a gene: 10. CDR3 nucleotide sequence: TGTGCCAGCAGCTTAATCTCAGGGACTAGCTCGAAGTACTTC. It encodes CASSLISGTSSKYF.

The V and J genes are TRBV4-2 and TRBJ1-2, with 8 bases matching TRBD1. This CDR3 has 16 amino acids. Germline CDR1 and CDR2: LGHNA and YNFKEQ. V dropped 0 bases and J dropped 8; count of bases not matched to a gene: 11. The CDR3 spells CASSQDRTGKRRGYTF. The CDR3 DNA sequence: TGTGCCAGCAGCCAAGACCGGACAGGGAAAAGGAGGGGCTACACCTTC.

The rearrangement uses TRBV7-2 and TRBJ2-7; D perhaps matches TRBD1 (6 bases). In germline, CDR1 is SGHTA, CDR2 FQGNSA. There are 15 residues in the CDR3. Trimming removed 3 bases at V and 2 bases at J, with 14 bases between. The CDR3 is CASSLDSLLTYEQYF. CDR3 nucleotide sequence: TGTGCCAGCAGCTTGGACAGCCTTCTCACCTACGAGCAGTACTTC.

The CDR3 DNA reads TGTGCCAGCAGCTTAGGTGCGGGCGGGACCAATGAGCAGTTCTTC. Translated, it gives CASSLGAGGTNEQFF. The V and J genes are TRBV7-9 and TRBJ2-1; D is perhaps TRBD2 (6 bases). The CDR3 has 15 residues. Germline-derived CDR1 and CDR2 are SEHNR and FQNEAQ (reference sequence). Between the trimmed V and J ends, which lost 1 base and 6 bases, there was a span of 13 bases. The variable domain in full, completed from reference TRBV7-9 and TRBJ2-1, reads DTGVSQNPRHKITKRGQNVTFRCDPISEHNRLYWYRQTLGQGPEFLTYFQNEAQLEKSRLLSDRFSAERPKGSFSTLEIQRTEQGDSAMYLCASSLGAGGTNEQFFGPGTRLTVL.

The chain carries TRBV27 and TRBJ2-3; 8 bases fit TRBD1. The CDR3 loop spans 14 amino acids. The germline gives CDR1 MNHEY, CDR2 SMNVEV (reference sequence). V shed 5 bases, J shed 7 bases, and the junction held 8 bases outside the gene matches. Here the CDR3 DNA reads TGTGCCAGCAGTCTGGACAGGGTGCGGAATACGCAGTATTTT. This codes for CASSLDRVRNTQYF.

The V call is TRBV28, the J call TRBJ2-2; D remains ambiguous. Germline V gives CDR1 MDHEN, CDR2 SYDVKM. Trimming removed 5 bases at V and 1 base at J, with 8 bases between. The CDR3 runs 14 residues. CDR3 residues: CASSQLMNTGELFF. CDR3 sequence (DNA): TGTGCCAGCAGTCAGTTGATGAACACCGGGGAGCTGTTTTTT. Full variable domain (missing parts from reference TRBV28 and TRBJ2-2): DVKVTQSSRYLVKRTGEKVFLECVQDMDHENMFWYRQDPGLGLRLIYFSYDVKMKEKGDIPEGYSVSREKKERFSLILESASTNQTSMYLCASSQLMNTGELFFGEGSRLTVL.

The chain links TRBV27 to TRBJ1-1; 8 nucleotides align to TRBD1. The V gene's germline CDR1 is MNHEY and CDR2 SMNVEV (reference sequence). The CDR3 spans 15 residues. The V gene end was trimmed by 6 bases and the J gene end by 2 bases; junction bases not matched to a gene: 8. For the CDR3, the DNA is TGTGCCAGCAGCCCCTTGACAGGGGTAAACACTGAAGCTTTCTTT. Amino acids: CASSPLTGVNTEAFF.

The chain carries TRBV7-8 and TRBJ2-5, with D possibly matching TRBD2 (5 bases). The CDR3 is 13 residues long. The V end was cut by 1 base, the J end by 11 bases, with 14 bases between. Per the germline V gene, CDR1 is SGHVS and CDR2 is FQNEAQ. The CDR3 DNA reads TGTGCCAGCAGCTTAGTTTTGGGGTGGGAGCAGTACTTC. Protein sequence: CASSLVLGWEQYF.

The chain is built from TRBV19 and TRBJ2-2; 8 bases are a match to TRBD2. Trimming at V came to 4 bases and at J to 4 bases, leaving 8 bases not matched to a gene. The CDR3 extends over 16 amino acids. CDR1 is LNHDA and CDR2 is SQIVND in the germline V gene (reference sequence). CDR3 region: CASSSSGTGGTGELFF. The CDR3 nucleotides read TGTGCCAGTAGTAGTAGCGGGACGGGGGGCACCGGGGAGCTGTTTTTT.

This chain joins TRBV9 and TRBJ2-5; D is perhaps TRBD2 (5 bases). CDR3 size: 16 residues. Trimming pared 0 bases from V and 1 base from J, leaving 13 bases between. Germline V gives CDR1 SGDLS, CDR2 YYNGEE. CDR3 sequence reads: CASSVGSGSSQETQYF. Here the CDR3 DNA reads TGTGCCAGCAGCGTAGGCTCGGGGAGTTCCCAAGAGACCCAGTACTTC.

DNA for the CDR3: TGTGCCAGCAGCGCCTACAGGGGGCGTAATGAAAAACTGTTTTTT. Translation gives CASSAYRGRNEKLFF. This chain uses TRBV5-6 with TRBJ1-4; TRBD1 matches at 9 bases. The length of the CDR3 is 15 residues. V gave up 4 bases and J gave up 4 bases; unmatched junction bases: 5. The germline V gene encodes CDR1 SGHDT and CDR2 YYEEEE.

The CDR3 region has the DNA TGTGCCAGCAGTGTGGGGGGGCGTCGAGAGACCCAGTACTTC. This gives the protein CASSVGGRRETQYF. V is TRBV2 and J is TRBJ2-5; a weak D match, TRBD2 (7 bases). Between the trimmed V and J ends, which lost 4 bases and 4 bases, there was a span of 13 bases. This CDR3 region has 14 residues. Germline-derived CDR1 and CDR2 are SNHLY and FYNNEI.

The J gene is TRBJ1-1, the V gene TRBV4-1, with a possible D match to TRBD1 (5 bases). Trimming shortened V by 4 bases and J by 0 bases, and 15 bases separated the two germline ends. The CDR3 length is 16 residues. CDR1 and CDR2 (germline): MGHRA, YSYEKL. Here the CDR3 reads CASSLAGGGVNTEAFF. The CDR3 DNA reads as TGCGCCAGCAGCCTCGCGGGGGGGGGAGTGAACACTGAAGCTTTCTTT.

The V gene is TRBV5-1, the J gene TRBJ1-4, with 9 nucleotides matching TRBD1. The CDR3 is 15 amino acids. Germline CDR1 and CDR2: SGHRS and YFSETQ. The V segment lost 3 bases and the J segment 7 bases; nucleotides outside the gene matches: 7. The CDR3 DNA is TGCGCCAGCAGCTCACCGGGACAGGGCTCTGAAAAACTGTTTTTT. Its protein is CASSSPGQGSEKLFF.

The chain carries TRBV2 and TRBJ1-3; possible D gene TRBD1, 5 bases. Deletions cut 5 bases from V and 3 bases from J, with 14 bases between. CDR3 length: 15 amino acids. Germline V lookup: CDR1 SNHLY, CDR2 FYNNEI. The CDR3 nucleotides are TGTGCCAGCAGTATGACAGCCAGCTATGGAAACACCATATATTTT. It translates to CASSMTASYGNTIYF.

In its sample, this clone was seen once. V usage is TRBV2 and J usage is TRBJ2-5, with D possibly TRBD2 on 5 matching bases. V was pared by 4 bases and J by 5 bases, with 14 bases between. The germline V gene encodes CDR1 SNHLY and CDR2 FYNNEI. The CDR3 has 14 residues. CDR3 residues: CASSAMEVGETQYF. DNA of the CDR3: TGTGCCAGCAGTGCGATGGAGGTGGGGGAGACCCAGTACTTC.

This clone came up a few times. V gene TRBV28 combines with J gene TRBJ1-2; 8 bases agree with TRBD1. The CDR3 sequence is 14 residues long. The ends lost 7 bases at V and 4 bases at J; junction bases unmatched: 8. Germline CDR1 reads MDHEN; CDR2 reads SYDVKM. The CDR3 loop is CASTPTGVPYGYTF. CDR3 coding DNA: TGTGCCAGCACCCCGACAGGGGTCCCCTATGGCTACACCTTC.

The chain has TRBV4-2 and TRBJ1-2, with D possibly being TRBD1 (5 bases). Trimming removed 0 bases from V and 6 bases from J, with 17 bases in between. This CDR3 contains 16 residues. CDR1 and CDR2 (germline): LGHNA, YNFKEQ. Here the CDR3 reads CASSQEFRVGGNGYTF. DNA of the CDR3: TGTGCCAGCAGCCAAGAATTTCGGGTGGGGGGAAATGGCTACACCTTC.

This clone is a singleton in its sample. V is TRBV5-6 and J is TRBJ1-4; TRBD1 matches 8 bases. The CDR3 spans 13 residues. Germline V gene sequence: CDR1 SGHDT, CDR2 YYEEEE. V shed 4 bases and J 10 bases; nucleotides not matched to a gene: 6. The CDR3, as DNA: TGTGCCAGCAGCACGGACAGGGCCCCAAAACTGTTTTTT. This translates into CASSTDRAPKLFF.

V is TRBV6-6 and J is TRBJ1-6; D perhaps matches TRBD1 (5 bases). The CDR3 extends over 14 amino acids. Trimming stripped 7 bases from V and 8 bases from J, with 15 bases between. Germline CDR1 is MNHNY and CDR2 is SVGAGI (reference sequence). CDR3 DNA: TGTGCCAGCACCCAGGGAGGTATCTATTCACCCCTCCACTTT. Amino acid sequence: CASTQGGIYSPLHF.

This clone was observed a single time. The chain links TRBV5-1 to TRBJ2-3; 9 bases match TRBD1. From germline, CDR1 is SGHRS and CDR2 YFSETQ. V trimming: 3 bases; J trimming: 5 bases; junction bases outside the gene matches: 1. The CDR3 covers 13 residues. The CDR3 DNA reads as TGCGCCAGCAGCTGGGACAGGGTAGATACGCAGTATTTT. Protein sequence: CASSWDRVDTQYF.